The subject of this entry is one TCR beta chain. The junction and the germline gene differ at one end; a read error may be behind it. This specimen comes from a study of T cell changes during pregnancy in multiple sclerosis. Germline-derived CDR1 and CDR2 are WNHNN and SYGVQD (reference sequence). The CDR3 extends over 14 amino acids. Produced via immunoSEQ multiplex PCR; TCRdb's table is partial and in-frame only. The sample lists roughly 40,000 clones; around 90% were seen once. The sequenced sample was CD4+ T cells from peripheral blood mononuclear cells, obtained before pregnancy. This chain links TRBV10-1 with TRBJ1-2; 8 nucleotides agree with TRBD1. This receptor was identified in a female donor with multiple sclerosis, enrolled in a pregnancy study. The CDR3 loop reads CANSCRGRRDGYTF. The CDR3 DNA is TGCGCCAACAGTTGCAGGGGGCGCCGGGATGGCTACACCTTC.